The rows below give T cell receptor beta chains drawn from one sample of a study of identical twins. Using its own MiXCR run on the 5' RACE reads, TCRdb lists one record per CDR3 protein. Seen here are 570,000 or so distinct CDR3 sequences, over 8.5% observed once, and the top ten hold 2.5% to 3.5%. The data were also submitted as part of a second study, on yellow fever vaccine responses in identical twins.

The material sequenced was PBMCs. The receptor source for this set is a young woman in good health. The CDR3 runs from the conserved cysteine through the conserved F or W. D genes are given only for firm matches. Clone sizes are given selectively: once, few, many, or a class where the clone is expanded.

>TRBV20-1|14|TRBJ2-5|-|-
CSARDTRIGETQYF
TGCAGTGCTAGAGACACTAGAATTGGGGAGACCCAGTACTTC
>TRBV12-3/TRBV12-4|13|TRBJ2-7|many|TRBD1
CASSLTGAYEQYF
TGTGCCAGCAGTTTAACAGGGGCTTACGAGCAGTACTTC
>TRBV6-2/TRBV6-3|17|TRBJ2-1|-|TRBD2
CASRPGLASISYNEQFF
TGTGCCAGCAGACCCGGACTAGCTAGTATTTCCTACAATGAGCAGTTCTTC
>TRBV10-2|14|TRBJ2-7|many|TRBD2
CASSLAGEGYEQYF
TGCGCCAGCAGTCTAGCGGGAGAGGGGTACGAGCAGTACTTC
>TRBV2|13|TRBJ1-4|-|-
CASSGLLYEKLFF
TGTGCCAGCAGCGGGCTCCTATATGAAAAACTGTTTTTT
>TRBV7-2|16|TRBJ2-3|-|-
CASSLGSRVTRDTQYF
TGTGCCAGCAGCTTAGGGAGTCGAGTAACTAGAGATACGCAGTATTTT
>TRBV28|13|TRBJ2-1|many|-
CASSQDRDNEQFF
TGTGCCAGCAGCCAGGACAGAGACAATGAGCAGTTCTTC
>TRBV20-1|12|TRBJ1-1|few|TRBD1
CSAIDRATEAFF
TGCAGTGCTATAGACAGGGCCACTGAAGCTTTCTTT
>TRBV7-9|16|TRBJ1-6|many|-
CASSRGQGSYNSPLHF
TGTGCCAGCAGCCGGGGGCAAGGATCGTATAATTCACCCCTCCACTTT
>TRBV10-3|17|TRBJ2-3|-|TRBD2
CAIGFGTSGKSTDTQYF
TGTGCCATCGGGTTCGGGACTAGCGGGAAAAGCACAGATACGCAGTATTTT
>TRBV29-1|14|TRBJ2-7|-|-
CSVQSRGSDREQYF
TGCAGCGTTCAGAGTAGGGGGTCCGATCGGGAGCAGTACTTC
>TRBV10-3|14|TRBJ2-7|many|-
CAIRGLGSSYEQYF
TGTGCCATCAGGGGGTTAGGGAGCTCCTACGAGCAGTACTTC
>TRBV30|13|TRBJ2-2|many|TRBD1
CAGGTGGTGELFF
TGTGCCGGAGGGACAGGGGGAACCGGGGAGCTGTTTTTT
>TRBV5-5|16|TRBJ2-2|many|TRBD1
CASSSTGGAATGELFF
TGTGCCAGCAGTTCTACAGGGGGCGCGGCCACCGGGGAGCTGTTTTTT
>TRBV11-3|15|TRBJ2-1|-|TRBD2
CASSPGGSGNNEQFF
TGTGCCAGCAGCCCCGGTGGTAGCGGGAACAATGAGCAGTTCTTC
>TRBV5-1|12|TRBJ2-1|few|-
CASSWDGDEQFF
TGCGCCAGCAGCTGGGATGGGGATGAGCAGTTCTTC
>TRBV7-9|14|TRBJ2-5|few|-
CATSDRPLQETQYF
TGTGCCACCAGTGACAGGCCCCTCCAAGAGACCCAGTACTTC
>TRBV20-1|16|TRBJ2-1|-|TRBD2
CSATPGLAGKVHEQFF
TGCAGTGCAACCCCCGGACTAGCGGGAAAGGTCCATGAGCAGTTCTTC
>TRBV4-3|14|TRBJ2-2|-|-
CASSPEGVTGELFF
TGCGCCAGCAGCCCCGAGGGAGTCACCGGGGAGCTGTTTTTT
>TRBV7-7|14|TRBJ2-5|-|TRBD1
CASSSGGTFATQYF
TGTGCTAGCAGCTCAGGGGGCACGTTTGCGACCCAGTACTTC
>TRBV5-1|13|TRBJ1-2|-|-
CASSQSTQRGYTF
TGCGCCAGCAGCCAATCTACACAGAGAGGCTACACCTTC
>TRBV10-3|13|TRBJ2-7|-|TRBD1
CAITGTGQNEQYF
TGTGCCATCACCGGGACAGGGCAGAACGAGCAGTACTTC
>TRBV29-1|18|TRBJ2-1|many|-
CSVESHSQLGDPFDEQFF
TGCAGCGTTGAATCCCACAGTCAGTTGGGCGACCCATTCGATGAGCAGTTCTTC
>TRBV4-3|12|TRBJ2-1|few|-
CASSQVAQEVFF
TGCGCCAGCAGCCAAGTCGCCCAAGAGGTGTTCTTC
>TRBV7-8|16|TRBJ2-5|few|TRBD1
CASSLAPRDRDETQYF
TGTGCCAGCAGCTTAGCCCCACGGGACAGGGACGAGACCCAGTACTTC
>TRBV7-2|16|TRBJ2-2|-|TRBD2
CASSLGMRGTPGELFF
TGTGCCAGCAGCTTAGGAATGCGGGGGACGCCCGGGGAGCTGTTTTTT
>TRBV10-2|15|TRBJ2-7|-|-
CASSELYRAAYEQYF
TGCGCCAGCAGTGAGCTGTACAGGGCCGCCTACGAGCAGTACTTC
>TRBV4-1|13|TRBJ2-1|few|TRBD1
CASSQRQGNEQFF
TGCGCCAGCAGCCAAAGACAGGGGAATGAGCAGTTCTTC
>TRBV20-1|18|TRBJ2-7|few|TRBD2
CSARVSRTSPSHPYEQYF
TGCAGTGCTAGAGTCTCTCGGACTAGTCCGTCCCATCCATACGAGCAGTACTTC
>TRBV15|13|TRBJ2-2|many|-
CATSRVDPGELFF
TGTGCCACAAGCAGGGTGGATCCCGGGGAGCTGTTTTTT
>TRBV6-1|15|TRBJ2-3|-|-
CASSPSEGGRLTQYF
TGTGCCAGCAGTCCATCTGAGGGGGGAAGGCTTACGCAGTATTTT
>TRBV20-1|18|TRBJ2-7|few|-
CSARETRTVGTLSYEQYF
TGCAGTGCTAGAGAGACAAGGACCGTGGGTACCCTCTCCTACGAGCAGTACTTC
>TRBV7-2|13|TRBJ2-7|many|-
CASSRTGTYEQYF
TGTGCCAGCAGCAGGACCGGGACCTACGAGCAGTACTTC
>TRBV2|16|TRBJ2-3|-|-
CASFNQLGAYTDTQYF
TGTGCCAGCTTCAATCAACTAGGCGCGTACACAGATACGCAGTATTTT
>TRBV7-2|13|TRBJ1-2|-|-
CASSFQQSYGYTF
TGTGCCAGCAGCTTTCAGCAGAGCTATGGCTACACCTTC
>TRBV5-6|17|TRBJ2-5|-|-
CASSTLVRGDPQETQYF
TGTGCCAGCAGCACCCTTGTTAGGGGGGACCCCCAAGAGACCCAGTACTTC
>TRBV7-2|15|TRBJ2-1|many|TRBD2
CASSLSGTSYNEQFF
TGTGCCAGCAGCCTTAGCGGGACCTCCTACAATGAGCAGTTCTTC
>TRBV6-4|15|TRBJ2-3|few|TRBD1
CASSVGQGATDTQYF
TGTGCCAGCAGTGTCGGACAGGGGGCAACAGATACGCAGTATTTT
>TRBV3-1|13|TRBJ2-3|many|TRBD1
CASRPGGTDTQYF
TGTGCCAGCAGACCAGGGGGTACCGATACGCAGTATTTT
>TRBV27|16|TRBJ1-2|many|TRBD1
CASSPKGDSSNYGYTF
TGTGCCAGCAGTCCGAAGGGGGACAGCTCTAACTATGGCTACACCTTC
>TRBV2|14|TRBJ1-4|many|-
CASSEATSNEKLFF
TGTGCCAGCAGTGAAGCCACATCTAATGAAAAACTGTTTTTT
>TRBV30|13|TRBJ2-7|few|-
CAWNRDGPYEQYF
TGTGCCTGGAATCGGGACGGCCCCTACGAGCAGTACTTC
>TRBV6-2/TRBV6-3|11|TRBJ2-1|few|-
CASSQYYEQFF
TGTGCCAGCTCCCAGTACTATGAGCAGTTCTTC
>TRBV7-3|17|TRBJ2-6|-|TRBD1
CASSHRDRDSGANVLTF
TGTGCCAGCAGCCACCGGGACAGGGACTCTGGGGCCAACGTCCTGACTTTC
>TRBV6-1|15|TRBJ2-2|few|-
CASTLARGGSGELFF
TGTGCCAGCACCCTAGCCAGGGGCGGATCCGGGGAGCTGTTTTTT
>TRBV9|15|TRBJ1-6|few|-
CASNAAGSSNSPLHF
TGTGCCAGCAACGCGGCAGGGTCATCTAATTCACCCCTCCACTTT
>TRBV5-1|15|TRBJ2-2|many|-
CASTLLPTSTGELFF
TGCGCCAGCACGCTACTGCCCACGAGCACCGGGGAGCTGTTTTTT
>TRBV30|13|TRBJ2-7|-|TRBD2
CAWPRTSSYEQYF
TGTGCCTGGCCCCGGACTAGCTCCTACGAGCAGTACTTC
>TRBV15|14|TRBJ2-4|few|-
CATSRDRGANIQYF
TGTGCCACCAGCAGAGATCGGGGGGCGAACATTCAGTACTTC
>TRBV12-3/TRBV12-4|14|TRBJ2-3|many|-
CASSLGGGQDTQYF
TGTGCCAGCAGTTTAGGGGGCGGGCAGGATACGCAGTATTTT
>TRBV12-3/TRBV12-4|13|TRBJ1-2|-|-
CASSLGGTVGYTF
TGTGCCAGCAGTTTAGGAGGAACAGTTGGCTACACCTTC
>TRBV6-1|15|TRBJ2-3|many|TRBD2
CASSEASGSPDTQYF
TGTGCCAGCAGTGAAGCTAGCGGGAGCCCAGATACGCAGTATTTT
>TRBV7-2|14|TRBJ2-3|few|TRBD1
CASRRTGGIDTQYF
TGTGCCAGCAGGAGGACAGGGGGGATAGATACGCAGTATTTT
>TRBV6-2/TRBV6-3|11|TRBJ2-2|-|-
CAPLVPGELFF
TGTGCTCCTTTGGTACCCGGGGAGCTGTTTTTT
>TRBV2|15|TRBJ2-7|-|-
CASSKEAGAGDEQYF
TGTGCCAGCAGTAAGGAGGCGGGGGCTGGGGACGAGCAGTACTTC
>TRBV5-1|13|TRBJ2-2|many|-
CASSLEGTGELFF
TGCGCCAGCAGCTTGGAAGGGACCGGGGAGCTGTTTTTT
>TRBV5-6|16|TRBJ1-2|-|TRBD1
CASRSGTGLVVGGYTF
TGTGCCAGCAGATCCGGGACAGGGTTGGTGGTCGGTGGCTACACCTTC
>TRBV12-3/TRBV12-4|15|TRBJ1-3|-|-
CASAQWGADGNTIYF
TGTGCCAGCGCCCAGTGGGGGGCAGATGGAAACACCATATATTTT
>TRBV5-1|14|TRBJ2-3|few|TRBD1
CASSLDRQGPDTHF
TGCGCCAGCAGCTTGGACCGACAGGGCCCAGATACTCATTTT
>TRBV5-6|15|TRBJ2-3|few|TRBD2
CASSLYRGRADTQYF
TGTGCCAGCAGCTTGTATCGCGGGAGGGCAGATACGCAGTATTTT